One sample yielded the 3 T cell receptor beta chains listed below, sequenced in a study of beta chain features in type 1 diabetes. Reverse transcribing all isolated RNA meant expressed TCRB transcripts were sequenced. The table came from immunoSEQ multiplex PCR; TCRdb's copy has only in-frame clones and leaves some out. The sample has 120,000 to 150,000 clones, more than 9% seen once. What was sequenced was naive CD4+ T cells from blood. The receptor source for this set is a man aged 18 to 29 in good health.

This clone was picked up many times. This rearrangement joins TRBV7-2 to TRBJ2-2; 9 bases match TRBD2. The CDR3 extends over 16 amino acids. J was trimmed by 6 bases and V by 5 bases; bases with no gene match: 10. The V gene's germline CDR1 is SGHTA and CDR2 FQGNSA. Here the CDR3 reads CASSTARTSVPGELFF. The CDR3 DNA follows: TGTGCCAGCAGCACCGCGAGGACTAGCGTCCCCGGGGAGCTGTTTTTT.

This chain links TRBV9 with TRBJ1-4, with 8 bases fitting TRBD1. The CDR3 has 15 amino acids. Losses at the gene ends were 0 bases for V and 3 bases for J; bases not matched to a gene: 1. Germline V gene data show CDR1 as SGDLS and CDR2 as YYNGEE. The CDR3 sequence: CASSVGTGSNEKLFF. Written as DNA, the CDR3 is TGTGCCAGCAGCGTAGGGACAGGGTCTAATGAAAAACTGTTTTTT.

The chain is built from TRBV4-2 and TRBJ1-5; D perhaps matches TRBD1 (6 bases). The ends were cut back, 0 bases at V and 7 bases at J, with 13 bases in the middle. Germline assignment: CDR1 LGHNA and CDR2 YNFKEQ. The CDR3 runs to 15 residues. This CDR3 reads CASSQDGTRGQPQHF. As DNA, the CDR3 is TGTGCCAGCAGCCAAGATGGTACCAGGGGACAGCCCCAGCATTTT.